This TCR beta chain was sequenced during a study of cytomegalovirus exposure and HLA in healthy donors. The CDR3 has 15 residues. V was clipped by 0 bases and J by 8 bases, with 14 bases between them. The germline gives CDR1 LNHNV, CDR2 YYDKDF (reference sequence). On this clone: Its antigen is currently unknown.

The study, taken as a whole, reports: Clusters of TCRs from the first cohort tended to co-occur in the roughly 120 validation repertoires (as a later analysis found). There were 150 or so TCR beta chains listed as cytomegalovirus-associated. Published work reported that the classifier diagnosed cytomegalovirus status with high specificity and sensitivity.

Assay used: immunoSEQ multiplex PCR; TCRdb lists only in-frame clones, some missing. The table records about 43,000 clones, 80% to 95% of them present only once. This sequence was found in a man between 18 and 35 years old in good health and CMV-seronegative. The rearrangement links TRBV15 to TRBJ2-4, with TRBD2 as a possible D gene (6 bases). The sample consisted of PBMCs. The CDR3 DNA reads as TGTGCCACCAGCAGAGATCTTGCGGGGAAAGACATTCAGTACTTC. Amino acid sequence: CATSRDLAGKDIQYF.